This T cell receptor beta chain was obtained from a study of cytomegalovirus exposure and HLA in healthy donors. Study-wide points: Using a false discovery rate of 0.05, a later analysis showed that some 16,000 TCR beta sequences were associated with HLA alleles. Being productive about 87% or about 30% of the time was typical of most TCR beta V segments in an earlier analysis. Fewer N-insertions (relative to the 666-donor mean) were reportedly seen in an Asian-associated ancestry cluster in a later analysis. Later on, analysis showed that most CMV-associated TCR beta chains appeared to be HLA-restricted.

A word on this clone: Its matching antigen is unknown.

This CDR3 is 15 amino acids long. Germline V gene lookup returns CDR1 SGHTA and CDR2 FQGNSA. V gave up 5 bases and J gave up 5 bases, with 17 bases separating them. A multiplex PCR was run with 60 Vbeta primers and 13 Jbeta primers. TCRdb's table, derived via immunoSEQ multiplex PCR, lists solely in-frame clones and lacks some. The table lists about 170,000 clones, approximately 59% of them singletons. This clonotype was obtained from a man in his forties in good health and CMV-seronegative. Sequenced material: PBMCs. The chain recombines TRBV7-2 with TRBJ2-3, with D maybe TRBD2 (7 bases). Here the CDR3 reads CASSQQGGVVDTQYF. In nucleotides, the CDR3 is TGTGCCAGCAGCCAACAGGGAGGGGTGGTAGATACGCAGTATTTT. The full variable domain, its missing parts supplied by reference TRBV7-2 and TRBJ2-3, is GAGVSQSPSNKVTEKGKDVELRCDPISGHTALYWYRQSLGQGLEFLIYFQGNSAPDKSGLPSDRFSAERTGGSVSTLTIQRTQQEDSAVYLCASSQQGGVVDTQYFGPGTRLTVL.